The 17 T cell receptor beta chains in this list originate from one sample, sequenced in a study of read filtering for tumor transcriptome and immune sequencing. From roughly 390 ng of RNA, a library with molecular barcoded alpha/delta and beta/gamma adaptors was made. TCRdb itself ran the reads through MiXCR, one entry per CDR3 protein. This sample has tens of thousands of distinct CDR3 sequences, with approximately 20% found just once. Sequenced: a population of CD138-negative cells sorted from bone marrow. These receptors were obtained from a donor aged 40 or over with multiple myeloma.

This clonotype was observed many times. The CDR3 sequence: CSAREITGGYEQYF. The DNA for the CDR3 is TGCAGTGCTAGAGAGATTACAGGGGGGTACGAGCAGTACTTC. The chain links TRBV20-1 to TRBJ2-7; 8 positions match TRBD1. The CDR3 runs to 14 residues. V shed 0 bases, J shed 4 bases, and the junction held 5 bases outside the gene matches. Germline CDR1 reads DFQATT; CDR2 reads SNEGSKA (reference sequence).

The V gene is TRBV28, the J gene TRBJ2-5; D gene unclear. Trimming stripped 3 bases from V and 4 bases from J, with 3 bases between. Germline lookup yields CDR1 MDHEN and CDR2 SYDVKM. This CDR3 has 11 amino acids. CDR3 DNA sequence: TGTGCCAGCAGTTTTCGAGAGACCCAGTACTTC. This sequence encodes CASSFRETQYF.

This clonotype was counted at least ten times. The chain couples TRBV20-1 to TRBJ2-5; no clear D gene. Germline-derived CDR1 and CDR2 are DFQATT and SNEGSKA (reference sequence). V was clipped by 6 bases and J by 5 bases, with 13 bases between them. The CDR3 contains 12 residues. CDR3 region: CSAPKGSETQYF. For the CDR3, the DNA is TGCAGTGCGCCCAAGGGTAGTGAGACCCAGTACTTC.

The chain employs TRBV20-1 and TRBJ2-1, with 9 bases aligning to TRBD2. The CDR3 is 12 residues long. CDR1 and CDR2 from the germline V gene are DFQATT and SNEGSKA (reference sequence). CDR3 nucleotides: TGCAGCGCGGGGGGGCGAAGCAATGAGCAGTTCTTC. It encodes CSAGGRSNEQFF.

This clonotype was counted between two and nine times. This chain connects TRBV15 to TRBJ1-4, with D unresolved. Germline V gene lookup returns CDR1 LNHNV and CDR2 YYDKDF (reference sequence). The V gene lost 2 bases and the J gene lost 6 bases, with 4 bases spanning the gap. The CDR3 runs to 12 residues. As DNA, the CDR3 is TGTGCCACCAGCAGAAATGATGAAAAACTGTTTTTT. This encodes CATSRNDEKLFF.

This clonotype has ten or more counts. The chain couples TRBV11-3 to TRBJ2-1, with 12 bases lining up with TRBD2. The CDR3 covers 14 residues. V shed 5 bases and J 8 bases; nucleotides not matched to a gene: 4. Germline V gene data show CDR1 as SGHNT and CDR2 as YENEEA. The chain's CDR3 is CASSRTSGAYEQFF. In DNA, the CDR3 is TGTGCCAGCAGCCGGACTAGCGGGGCCTATGAGCAGTTCTTC.

This clonotype was seen many times. V is TRBV2 and J is TRBJ2-5, with D hard to call. This CDR3 is built from 15 residues. The germline V gene encodes CDR1 SNHLY and CDR2 FYNNEI. Trimming pared 4 bases from V and 4 bases from J, leaving 16 bases between. The CDR3 here is CASSGRLVGVETQYF. The CDR3 nucleotides read TGTGCCAGCAGTGGGCGGCTAGTCGGTGTAGAGACCCAGTACTTC.

Details on this clonotype: The CDR3 does not end in the conserved phenylalanine or tryptophan, so this is likely a read error. The chain employs TRBV7-3 and TRBJ1-1, with unresolved D. Trimming cost V 3 bases and J 2 bases, with 7 bases left between them. There are 13 residues in the CDR3. The germline V gene encodes CDR1 SGHTA and CDR2 FQGTGA. The CDR3 DNA is TGTGCCAGCAGCTTTGCAGTTAACACTGAAGCTTTCTTG. Translating gives CASSFAVNTEAFL.

As to this clonotype: This may be a read error, as it is one base from a much larger clone. The chain recombines TRBV6-1 with TRBJ2-7; unclear D gene. CDR1 is MNHNS and CDR2 is SASEGT in the germline V gene. The CDR3 covers 11 residues. For the CDR3, the DNA is TGTGCCAACAGTGTGTCCTACGAGCAGTACTTC. Residues: CANSVSYEQYF.

This clonotype was observed many times. The V gene is TRBV7-2, the J gene TRBJ2-2; 7 bases fit TRBD1. The CDR3 is made up of 14 amino acids. Germline trimming cut 5 bases from V and 6 bases from J; bases unmatched to any gene: 6. CDR1 and CDR2 from the germline V gene are SGHTA and FQGNSA. DNA of the CDR3: TGTGCCAGCAGCATCAGGCAGGGGGCCGGGGAGCTGTTTTTT. Its protein product is CASSIRQGAGELFF.

Worth noting for this clonotype: A read error may account for a junction end that differs from germline. The chain is built from TRBV24-1 and TRBJ2-2; either TRBD1 or TRBD2 may supply D (5 bases each). Germline CDR1 reads KGHDR; CDR2 reads SFDVKD. The CDR3 totals 14 residues. The CDR3 here is CAASRDGGTGELFF. The CDR3 DNA is TGTGCCGCCAGTAGGGACGGCGGGACCGGGGAGCTGTTTTTT.

This clonotype was observed at least ten times. The chain recombines TRBV20-1 with TRBJ2-3; no definite D call. This CDR3 has 13 residues. The germline CDR1 and CDR2 sequences are DFQATT and SNEGSKA (reference sequence). V lost 3 bases, J lost 2 bases, and 9 bases lay in between. As DNA, the CDR3 is TGCAGTGCTAGCCCGTCAGTCACAGATACGCAGTATTTT. It yields the protein CSASPSVTDTQYF.

The chain uses TRBV20-1 and TRBJ1-4; D remains unclear. Trimming removed 4 bases at V and 5 bases at J, with 14 bases between. Germline V gene data show CDR1 as DFQATT and CDR2 as SNEGSKA (reference sequence). CDR3 length: 14 residues. CDR3 residues: CSAISVGGNEKLFF. As DNA, the CDR3 is TGCAGTGCTATCTCGGTCGGTGGCAATGAAAAACTGTTTTTT.

Ten or more counts support this clonotype. V usage is TRBV20-1 and J usage is TRBJ2-5, with 7 positions matching TRBD2. The CDR3 sequence is 13 residues long. The J segment lost 5 bases and the V segment lost 4 bases, leaving 7 bases of the junction unmatched. Per the germline V gene, CDR1 is DFQATT and CDR2 is SNEGSKA (reference sequence). The CDR3 region has the DNA TGCAGTGCTATTCTACTAGCGACGGAGACCCAGTACTTC. Protein product: CSAILLATETQYF.

This clonotype appeared a single time. V usage is TRBV28 and J usage is TRBJ2-2; 8 positions agree with TRBD2. The CDR3 runs 17 residues. Germline-derived CDR1 and CDR2 are MDHEN and SYDVKM. V lost 8 bases, J lost 2 bases, and 13 bases stayed unmatched. In DNA, the CDR3 is TGTGCCAGCGGTTCCCCACTCGGGGGGGTAAACACCGGGGAGCTGTTTTTT. Protein sequence: CASGSPLGGVNTGELFF.

In its sample, this clonotype was seen a few times. Here the CDR3 DNA reads TGTGCCAGCTCACCAGTCCGCTGGACAGGGCGTGAAAAACTGTTTTTT. Translated, it gives CASSPVRWTGREKLFF. The genes are TRBV18 and TRBJ1-4; 8 nucleotides match TRBD1. There are 16 residues in the CDR3. From germline, CDR1 is KGHSH and CDR2 LQKENI. With V trimmed by 2 bases and J by 7 bases, 9 bases remained unmatched.

This clonotype was observed at least ten times. The V call is TRBV29-1, the J call TRBJ1-2; 8 bases are a match to TRBD1. With V trimmed by 6 bases and J by 4 bases, 10 bases remained unmatched. Looked up from germline, CDR1 is SQVTM and CDR2 is ANQGSEA. This CDR3 spans 14 amino acids. This chain's CDR3 is CSVRTRGRSYGYTF. The CDR3 bases are TGCAGCGTCCGTACCAGGGGGCGCAGCTATGGCTACACCTTC. Supplemented by reference TRBV29-1 and TRBJ1-2, the full variable domain reads SAVISQKPSRDICQRGTSLTIQCQVDSQVTMMFWYRQQPGQSLTLIATANQGSEATYESGFVIDKFPISRPNLTFSTLTVSNMSPEDSSIYLCSVRTRGRSYGYTFGSGTRLTVV.